This T cell receptor beta chain was sequenced in a study of blood T cell repertoires in COVID-19. Across the whole study: T cells, B-cell-depleted T cells, or PBMCs supplied cDNA or gDNA.

Assay used: immunoSEQ multiplex PCR; TCRdb lists only in-frame clones, some missing. The data show 50,000 to 65,000 clones, roughly 84% seen once. The sequencing sample was made of peripheral blood. The TCR originated in a man between 40 and 49 years old with active COVID-19.

The CDR3 is CASSVVPGGQETQYF. The CDR3 DNA sequence: TGTGCCAGCAGCGTAGTGCCGGGCGGGCAAGAGACCCAGTACTTC. The rearrangement uses TRBV9 and TRBJ2-5; weak D call: TRBD2 (5 bases). The length of the CDR3 is 15 residues. Germline-derived CDR1 and CDR2 are SGDLS and YYNGEE. Between the trimmed V and J ends, which lost 0 bases and 2 bases, there was a span of 11 bases. The complete variable domain, with remaining parts taken from reference TRBV9 and TRBJ2-5, reads DSGVTQTPKHLITATGQRVTLRCSPRSGDLSVYWYQQSLDQGLQFLIQYYNGEERAKGNILERFSAQQFPDLHSELNLSSLELGDSALYFCASSVVPGGQETQYFGPGTRLLVL.